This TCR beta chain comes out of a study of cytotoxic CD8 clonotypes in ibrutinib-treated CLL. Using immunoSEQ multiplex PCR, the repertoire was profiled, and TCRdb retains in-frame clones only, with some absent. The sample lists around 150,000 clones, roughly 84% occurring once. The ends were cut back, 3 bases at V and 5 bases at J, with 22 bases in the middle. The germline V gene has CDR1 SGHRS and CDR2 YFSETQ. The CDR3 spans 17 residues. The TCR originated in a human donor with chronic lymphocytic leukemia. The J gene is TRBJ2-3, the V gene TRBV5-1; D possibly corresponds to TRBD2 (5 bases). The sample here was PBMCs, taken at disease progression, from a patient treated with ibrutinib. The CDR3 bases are TGCGCCAGCAGCTCCCAGGCCATAGCCCTTCGGGGAGATACGCAGTATTTT. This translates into CASSSQAIALRGDTQYF. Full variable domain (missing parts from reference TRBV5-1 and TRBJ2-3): KAGVTQTPRYLIKTRGQQVTLSCSPISGHRSVSWYQQTPGQGLQFLFEYFSETQRNKGNFPGRFSGRQFSNSRSEMNVSTLELGDSALYLCASSSQAIALRGDTQYFGPGTRLTVL.